Listed below are T cell receptor beta chains from one sample, sequenced in a study of radiotherapy plus CTLA-4 blockade in lung cancer. Produced via immunoSEQ multiplex PCR; TCRdb's table is partial and in-frame only. Of approximately 77,000 clones detected, around 80% appear once; the ten largest clones hold roughly 0.87%. Sequencing used peripheral blood, obtained from a patient treated with radiotherapy plus ipilimumab. These receptors all come from a human donor with non-small cell lung cancer who had stable disease on radiotherapy plus ipilimumab. Each CDR3 is given with its conserved first and last residue. A D gene is named only where the DNA matches it firmly. The size of a clone is reported for some rows only, either as once, few or many, or as a class for expanded clones.

D: .
J: TRBJ1-1
V: TRBV5-4
size: .
CDR3: CASRGRMNTEAFF
DNA: TGTGCCAGCCGCGGACGGATGAACACTGAAGCTTTCTTT

D: .
J: TRBJ1-3
V: TRBV7-8
size: .
CDR3: CASSLALTGGGNTIYF
DNA: TGTGCCAGCAGCTTAGCGCTCACCGGTGGTGGAAACACCATATATTTT

D: .
J: TRBJ1-4
V: TRBV14
size: .
CDR3: CASSQEGRSGEKLFF
DNA: TGTGCCAGCAGCCAAGAAGGTCGGTCCGGGGAAAAACTGTTTTTT

D: .
J: TRBJ1-1
V: TRBV7-9
size: once
CDR3: CASSLERGGVSEAFF
DNA: TGTGCCAGCAGCTTAGAGCGGGGAGGGGTCTCTGAAGCTTTCTTT

D: .
J: TRBJ1-1
V: TRBV5-5
size: .
CDR3: CASSFWQGRFTNTEAFF
DNA: TGTGCCAGCAGCTTCTGGCAGGGTCGATTTACGAACACTGAAGCTTTCTTT

D: .
J: TRBJ2-3
V: TRBV30
size: .
CDR3: CACQTDLSTDTQYF
DNA: TGTGCCTGTCAGACAGACCTTAGCACAGATACGCAGTATTTT

D: .
J: TRBJ2-5
V: TRBV19
size: once
CDR3: CASSGPGTPQETQYF
DNA: TGTGCCAGTAGCGGCCCCGGGACACCCCAAGAGACCCAGTACTTC

D: .
J: TRBJ2-6
V: TRBV7-3
size: .
CDR3: CASSSETPGANVLTF
DNA: TGTGCCAGCAGCTCGGAGACCCCTGGGGCCAACGTCCTGACTTTC

D: .
J: TRBJ2-7
V: TRBV11-2
size: .
CDR3: CASSFSRSYEQYF
DNA: TGTGCCAGCAGCTTTAGCAGAAGCTACGAGCAGTACTTC

D: .
J: TRBJ2-5
V: TRBV6-5
size: .
CDR3: CASSYDGSRSETQYF
DNA: TGTGCCAGCAGTTACGACGGGAGCAGGTCAGAGACCCAGTACTTC

D: TRBD1
J: TRBJ2-7
V: TRBV18
size: .
CDR3: CASSPTGALSYEQYF
DNA: TGTGCCAGCTCACCAACAGGGGCCCTCTCCTACGAGCAGTACTTC

D: .
J: TRBJ2-7
V: TRBV10-1
size: .
CDR3: CASSGTYSYEQYF
DNA: TGCGCCAGCAGTGGGACATACTCCTACGAGCAGTACTTC

D: .
J: TRBJ2-3
V: TRBV11-1
size: once
CDR3: CASSTIPSTDTQYF
DNA: TGTGCCAGCAGCACCATCCCAAGCACAGATACGCAGTATTTT

D: .
J: TRBJ1-6
V: TRBV5-4
size: .
CDR3: CASSLGPPGGTNSPLHF
DNA: TGTGCCAGCAGCTTAGGGCCGCCGGGCGGAACAAATTCACCCCTCCACTTT

D: TRBD1
J: TRBJ1-4
V: TRBV30
size: .
CDR3: CAWSLGQGSEKLFF
DNA: TGTGCCTGGAGTTTAGGACAGGGGTCTGAAAAACTGTTTTTT

D: TRBD2
J: TRBJ2-3
V: TRBV28
size: few
CDR3: CASSIAGGPLDTQYF
DNA: TGTGCCAGCAGTATAGCGGGAGGGCCCTTAGATACGCAGTATTTT

D: .
J: TRBJ1-2
V: TRBV4-1
size: .
CDR3: CASSQDAGGADYGYTF
DNA: TGCGCCAGCAGCCAAGATGCGGGGGGGGCAGACTATGGCTACACCTTC

D: .
J: TRBJ1-4
V: TRBV18
size: .
CDR3: CASSPGGPGLFF
DNA: TGTGCCAGCTCACCCGGGGGGCCGGGACTGTTTTTT

D: TRBD2
J: TRBJ2-3
V: TRBV5-5
size: .
CDR3: CASSPILTSGTDTQYF
DNA: TGTGCCAGCAGCCCGATTTTGACTAGCGGCACAGATACGCAGTATTTT

D: TRBD1
J: TRBJ2-3
V: TRBV6-5
size: .
CDR3: CASSSQGEYQDTQYF
DNA: TGTGCCAGCAGTTCCCAGGGGGAGTACCAGGATACGCAGTATTTT

D: .
J: TRBJ2-7
V: TRBV28
size: .
CDR3: CASSLGGDSYEQYF
DNA: TGTGCCAGCAGTCTTGGCGGGGACTCCTACGAGCAGTACTTC

D: .
J: TRBJ1-1
V: TRBV7-2
size: once
CDR3: CASSYTPAPNTEAFF
DNA: TGTGCCAGCAGTTATACCCCGGCACCGAACACTGAAGCTTTCTTT

D: .
J: TRBJ2-4
V: TRBV9
size: .
CDR3: CASSVSTGPLAKNIQYF
DNA: TGTGCCAGCAGCGTCTCAACGGGTCCTCTCGCCAAAAACATTCAGTACTTC

D: .
J: TRBJ1-4
V: TRBV6-1
size: .
CDR3: CASRGPTNEKLFF
DNA: TGTGCCAGCAGGGGACCAACTAATGAAAAACTGTTTTTT

D: .
J: TRBJ2-1
V: TRBV7-3
size: .
CDR3: CASSLGGLQNEQFF
DNA: TGTGCCAGCAGCTTAGGGGGACTTCAAAATGAGCAGTTCTTC

D: .
J: TRBJ2-7
V: TRBV4-1
size: few
CDR3: CASSQKLGHDAYEQYF
DNA: TGCGCCAGCAGCCAGAAGCTGGGACACGACGCCTACGAGCAGTACTTC

D: .
J: TRBJ1-1
V: TRBV11-3
size: .
CDR3: CASSLGPPGWNTEAFF
DNA: TGTGCCAGCAGCTTAGGGCCCCCGGGGTGGAACACTGAAGCTTTCTTT

D: .
J: TRBJ1-2
V: TRBV5-1
size: .
CDR3: CASSLGPGGYGYTF
DNA: TGCGCCAGCAGCCTCGGGCCCGGAGGCTATGGCTACACCTTC

D: TRBD1
J: TRBJ1-1
V: TRBV9
size: few
CDR3: CASTKWGTGATEAFF
DNA: TGTGCCAGCACTAAATGGGGGACAGGGGCCACTGAAGCTTTCTTT

D: .
J: TRBJ2-7
V: TRBV7-8
size: .
CDR3: CASSPPVAGTYEQYF
DNA: TGTGCCAGCAGCCCCCCGGTGGCGGGAACCTACGAGCAGTACTTC

D: TRBD2
J: TRBJ2-7
V: TRBV29-1
size: .
CDR3: CSVVAGGAIPYEQYF
DNA: TGCAGCGTTGTAGCGGGGGGCGCAATACCCTACGAGCAGTACTTC

D: .
J: TRBJ1-6
V: TRBV6-6
size: few
CDR3: CASGGSPLHF
DNA: TGTGCCAGCGGGGGTTCACCCCTCCACTTT

D: TRBD1
J: TRBJ1-2
V: TRBV7-9
size: .
CDR3: CASSLIGTGSVGYTF
DNA: TGTGCCAGCAGCTTGATCGGGACAGGGTCTGTCGGCTACACCTTC

D: .
J: TRBJ1-2
V: TRBV29-1
size: .
CDR3: CSVEEGGYTF
DNA: TGCAGCGTTGAAGAAGGTGGCTACACCTTC

D: .
J: TRBJ2-7
V: TRBV5-8
size: .
CDR3: CASTHWGGLYEQYF
DNA: TGTGCCAGCACCCATTGGGGGGGCCTCTACGAGCAGTACTTC

D: TRBD1
J: TRBJ1-1
V: TRBV6-6
size: .
CDR3: CASTLQGIGNTEAFF
DNA: TGTGCCAGCACCCTACAGGGGATAGGGAACACTGAAGCTTTCTTT

D: .
J: TRBJ2-7
V: TRBV5-1
size: .
CDR3: CASSRDGANEQYF
DNA: TGCGCCAGCAGCCGCGACGGGGCCAACGAGCAGTACTTC

D: .
J: TRBJ2-2
V: TRBV9
size: .
CDR3: CASSPGLSPGGELFF
DNA: TGTGCCAGCAGCCCCGGGCTTTCCCCCGGCGGGGAGCTGTTTTTT

D: .
J: TRBJ1-3
V: TRBV5-1
size: once
CDR3: CASSLDSASGNTIYF
DNA: TGCGCCAGCAGCTTGGACTCCGCCTCTGGAAACACCATATATTTT

D: TRBD1
J: TRBJ1-2
V: TRBV28
size: .
CDR3: CASSSTSKPGTAYGYTF
DNA: TGTGCCAGCAGCTCAACCTCAAAACCCGGGACAGCATATGGCTACACCTTC

D: .
J: TRBJ1-2
V: TRBV25-1
size: .
CDR3: CASSGGAGIYGYTF
DNA: TGTGCCAGCAGTGGAGGGGCCGGCATTTATGGCTACACCTTC

D: TRBD1
J: TRBJ1-2
V: TRBV5-1
size: .
CDR3: CASSLSTGLVQVNTF
DNA: TGCGCCAGCAGCTTGTCGACAGGGCTGGTGCAAGTCAACACCTTC

D: .
J: TRBJ2-3
V: TRBV29-1
size: .
CDR3: CSVEIGTDTQYF
DNA: TGCAGCGTTGAAATCGGCACAGATACGCAGTATTTT

D: TRBD1
J: TRBJ2-3
V: TRBV28
size: .
CDR3: CASSPRGQGTDTQYF
DNA: TGTGCCAGCAGTCCGAGGGGGCAGGGCACAGATACGCAGTATTTT

D: .
J: TRBJ2-1
V: TRBV7-9
size: .
CDR3: CASSLVRSRYNEQFF
DNA: TGTGCCAGCAGCTTAGTGAGGTCCCGCTACAATGAGCAGTTCTTC

D: .
J: TRBJ1-2
V: TRBV2
size: .
CDR3: CARGEAGGRYGYTF
DNA: TGTGCCAGGGGGGAAGCCGGGGGACGCTATGGCTACACCTTC

D: TRBD2
J: TRBJ2-7
V: TRBV27
size: .
CDR3: CASSLRVEGGREQYF
DNA: TGTGCCAGCAGTCTCAGGGTTGAGGGCGGGAGAGAGCAGTACTTC

D: TRBD2
J: TRBJ2-3
V: TRBV9
size: .
CDR3: CASSVATSGSGDTQYF
DNA: TGTGCCAGCAGCGTAGCGACTAGCGGGAGTGGAGATACGCAGTATTTT

D: .
J: TRBJ1-1
V: TRBV9
size: .
CDR3: CASSATMGAVTEAFF
DNA: TGTGCCAGCAGCGCAACCATGGGGGCGGTTACTGAAGCTTTCTTT

D: .
J: TRBJ2-7
V: TRBV7-7
size: .
CDR3: CASSQGRGDYEQYF
DNA: TGTGCCAGCAGCCAGGGGAGGGGCGACTACGAGCAGTACTTC

D: TRBD2
J: TRBJ2-1
V: TRBV7-2
size: few
CDR3: CASSFKSGGRGEQFF
DNA: TGTGCCAGCAGCTTTAAGAGCGGGGGGCGAGGTGAGCAGTTCTTC

D: .
J: TRBJ1-5
V: TRBV7-2
size: .
CDR3: CASSLGDTGNQPQHF
DNA: TGTGCCAGCAGCTTGGGGGACACTGGCAATCAGCCCCAGCATTTT

D: .
J: TRBJ1-6
V: TRBV5-1
size: .
CDR3: CASSPGAGSSYNSPLHF
DNA: TGCGCCAGCAGCCCGGGTGCAGGCAGCTCCTATAATTCACCCCTCCACTTT

D: .
J: TRBJ1-2
V: TRBV4-2
size: .
CDR3: CASSQGTGLSYGYTF
DNA: TGTGCCAGCAGCCAAGGAACAGGGTTGAGCTATGGCTACACCTTC

D: TRBD1
J: TRBJ2-7
V: TRBV7-6
size: few
CDR3: CASSSVGTGKGEQYF
DNA: TGTGCCAGCAGTTCTGTAGGGACAGGGAAGGGCGAGCAGTACTTC

D: TRBD2
J: TRBJ2-3
V: TRBV28
size: once
CDR3: CASSTPGTSGRIVPDTQYF
DNA: TGTGCCAGCAGTACCCCCGGGACTAGCGGGAGGATTGTGCCAGATACGCAGTATTTT

D: .
J: TRBJ1-2
V: TRBV18
size: .
CDR3: CASSPFEEETGGYTF
DNA: TGTGCCAGCTCACCGTTTGAGGAGGAGACGGGAGGCTACACCTTC

D: TRBD1
J: TRBJ2-5
V: TRBV27
size: .
CDR3: CASRRQGALGETQYF
DNA: TGTGCCAGCAGGAGACAGGGGGCGTTAGGAGAGACCCAGTACTTC